Below are 10 T cell receptor beta chains sequenced from a single sample in a study of cytomegalovirus exposure and HLA in healthy donors. The PCR ran on 60 Vbeta and 13 Jbeta primers. Assay used: immunoSEQ multiplex PCR; TCRdb lists only in-frame clones, some missing. The table shows some 180,000 clones, with 76% occurring only once. The material sequenced was PBMCs. These receptor sequences come from a man younger than 35 in good health and CMV-seronegative.

The V and J genes are TRBV5-1 and TRBJ2-7; tentative D call: TRBD1 (6 bases). Germline V lookup: CDR1 SGHRS, CDR2 YFSETQ. V was shortened by 0 bases and J by 2 bases, with 6 bases between the two germline ends. CDR3 length: 13 amino acids. DNA for the CDR3: TGCGCCAGCAGCTTGGAGGGGGCCTACGAGCAGTACTTC. Its protein product is CASSLEGAYEQYF.

The V gene is TRBV2, the J gene TRBJ1-1; 10 bases map to TRBD1. The germline V gene encodes CDR1 SNHLY and CDR2 FYNNEI. Trimming cost V 8 bases and J 5 bases; bases outside gene matches: 5. This CDR3 spans 13 amino acids. This CDR3 is CASPGTGDTEAFF. For the CDR3, the DNA is TGTGCCAGCCCCGGGACAGGGGATACTGAAGCTTTCTTT.

The chain joins TRBV18 to TRBJ2-7, with 7 bases fitting TRBD2. This CDR3 is built from 13 residues. Germline V gene sequence: CDR1 KGHSH, CDR2 LQKENI. The ends lost 3 bases at V and 3 bases at J; junction bases unmatched: 2. In nucleotides, the CDR3 is TGTGCCAGCTCACCGCGGGAGCACTACGAGCAGTACTTC. This codes for CASSPREHYEQYF. Together with reference TRBV18 and TRBJ2-7, the CDR3 gives the full variable domain: NAGVMQNPRHLVRRRGQEARLRCSPMKGHSHVYWYRQLPEEGLKFMVYLQKENIIDESGMPKERFSAEFPKEGPSILRIQQVVRGDSAAYFCASSPREHYEQYFGPGTRLTVT.

The CDR3 coding sequence is TGTGCCAGCAGTTTTAGGAGAGCCTACGAGCAGTACTTC. It codes for CASSFRRAYEQYF. The chain has TRBV27 and TRBJ2-5; D is unresolved. TRBJ2-7 explains the end of the DNA better; the J call may be wrong. This CDR3 spans 13 amino acids. CDR1 is MNHEY and CDR2 is SMNVEV in the germline V gene (reference sequence).

The J gene is TRBJ2-3, the V gene TRBV19; 7 bases agree with TRBD2. V dropped 4 bases and J dropped 1; count of bases not matched to a gene: 8. The CDR3 runs to 16 residues. Germline CDR1 is LNHDA and CDR2 is SQIVND (reference sequence). The chain's CDR3 is CASSTAGVGRTDTQYF. As DNA, the CDR3 is TGTGCCAGTAGTACCGCGGGGGTCGGACGCACAGATACGCAGTATTTT.

This chain uses TRBV18 with TRBJ1-2; 7 nucleotides agree with TRBD1. Trimming cost V 4 bases and J 5 bases; bases outside gene matches: 4. Germline CDR1 is KGHSH and CDR2 is LQKENI. The CDR3 has 13 residues. The CDR3 DNA reads as TGTGCCAGCTCACTAGACAGGGAGTATGGCTACACCTTC. It specifies CASSLDREYGYTF. The full variable domain, its missing parts supplied by reference TRBV18 and TRBJ1-2, is NAGVMQNPRHLVRRRGQEARLRCSPMKGHSHVYWYRQLPEEGLKFMVYLQKENIIDESGMPKERFSAEFPKEGPSILRIQQVVRGDSAAYFCASSLDREYGYTFGSGTRLTVV.

This clone was observed once. V gene TRBV7-3 combines with J gene TRBJ2-2, with 7 bases matching TRBD1. The germline CDR1 and CDR2 sequences are SGHTA and FQGTGA. The CDR3 contains 16 residues. J lost 2 bases, V lost 4 bases, and 7 bases had no gene match. CDR3 region: CASSSQDRINTGELFF. Written as DNA, the CDR3 is TGTGCCAGCAGCTCACAGGACAGGATTAACACCGGGGAGCTGTTTTTT.

V and J are TRBV6-4 and TRBJ2-2; perhaps TRBD1 as D (5 bases). The CDR3 spans 14 residues. Germline CDR1 MRHNA, CDR2 SNTAGT. Trimming took off 7 bases at V and 5 bases at J, with 14 bases between the two ends. This CDR3 is CASTNLPGTGELFF. CDR3 nucleotide sequence: TGTGCCAGCACAAACCTCCCAGGGACCGGGGAGCTGTTTTTT.

The chain links TRBV7-2 to TRBJ2-7; 12 bases align to TRBD2. CDR3 length: 15 residues. The germline gives CDR1 SGHTA, CDR2 FQGNSA. V trimming: 4 bases; J trimming: 2 bases; junction bases outside the gene matches: 3. CDR3 sequence: CASSWGLAGAYEQYF. The CDR3 coding sequence is TGTGCCAGCAGCTGGGGACTAGCGGGCGCCTACGAGCAGTACTTC.

The chain couples TRBV28 to TRBJ2-7; 9 bases match TRBD1. This CDR3 region has 13 residues. Germline trimming cut 11 bases from V and 2 bases from J; bases unmatched to any gene: 7. CDR1 MDHEN and CDR2 SYDVKM come from the germline V gene. The CDR3: CAARDRAAYEQYF. CDR3 nucleotide sequence: TGTGCCGCCCGGGACAGGGCCGCCTACGAGCAGTACTTC.